This T cell receptor (beta chain) was recorded in a study of blood T cell repertoires in COVID-19. This table comes from immunoSEQ multiplex PCR, and its TCRdb copy is limited to in-frame clones, with some not included. In the table there are roughly 57,000 clones, approximately 87% of which are singletons. Germline V gene data show CDR1 as SQVTM and CDR2 as ANQGSEA. This CDR3 region has 13 residues. V lost 7 bases, J lost 9 bases, and 8 bases stayed unmatched. Source material: peripheral blood. The sequence derives from a woman aged 60 to 75 with COVID-19, enrolled during active disease. The chain carries TRBV29-1 and TRBJ2-1; 11 nucleotides line up with TRBD2. This chain's CDR3 is CSAVAGGPGEQFF. As DNA, the CDR3 is TGCAGCGCTGTAGCGGGAGGGCCCGGTGAGCAGTTCTTC.